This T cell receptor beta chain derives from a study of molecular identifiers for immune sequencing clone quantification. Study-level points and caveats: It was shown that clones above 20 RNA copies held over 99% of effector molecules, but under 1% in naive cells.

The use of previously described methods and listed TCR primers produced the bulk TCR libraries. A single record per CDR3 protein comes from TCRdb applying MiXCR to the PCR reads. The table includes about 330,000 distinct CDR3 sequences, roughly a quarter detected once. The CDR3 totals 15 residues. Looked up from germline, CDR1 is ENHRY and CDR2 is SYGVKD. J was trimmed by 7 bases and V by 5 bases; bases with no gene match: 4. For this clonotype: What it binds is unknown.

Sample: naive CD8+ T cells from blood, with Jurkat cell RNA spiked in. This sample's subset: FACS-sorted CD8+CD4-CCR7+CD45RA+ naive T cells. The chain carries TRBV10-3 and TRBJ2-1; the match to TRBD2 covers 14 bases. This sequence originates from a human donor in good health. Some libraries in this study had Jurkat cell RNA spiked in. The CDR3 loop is CAISTGTSGRNEQFF. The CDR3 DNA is TGTGCCATCAGTACCGGGACTAGCGGGAGAAATGAGCAGTTCTTC.